This T cell receptor beta chain was documented in a study of T cell repertoires in cytomegalovirus infection. As to this clonotype: Antigen unknown.

Germline assignment: CDR1 SQVTM and CDR2 ANQGSEA. The V end was cut by 4 bases, the J end by 4 bases, with 5 bases between. CDR3 length equals 11 residues. A single record per CDR3 protein comes from TCRdb applying MiXCR to the reads. The sample has 110,000 or so distinct CDR3 sequences, under 35% seen once. The chain is built from TRBV29-1 and TRBJ2-1; the D is unclear. This specimen was CD8+ T cells from cultured PBMCs, taken from culture after CMV antigen stimulation. This TCR came from a human donor in good health (CMV status not recorded). Some clones in this sample may be carry-over from other donors' samples. CDR3 residues: CSVGGYNEQFF. The CDR3, as DNA: TGCAGCGTTGGAGGTTACAATGAGCAGTTCTTC.